The clone carrying this T cell receptor (beta chain) was recorded many times. Its antigen is as yet unknown. 5'RACE template switching added a universal primer site and UMIs to TCR cDNA. TCRdb re-called the 5' RACE reads with MiXCR, one entry per CDR3 protein. The table records 110,000 to 150,000 distinct CDR3 sequences, under 7% of them present only once. Deletions cut 3 bases from V and 1 base from J, with 6 bases between. The germline gives CDR1 SEHNR, CDR2 FQNEAQ (reference sequence). The length of the CDR3 is 13 residues. This sample is part of a study of T cells after yellow fever vaccination. Study-level background: SMART-Seq v4 Ultra Low Input handled preparation of low-cell-number fractions. General study points: Most clones from primary vaccination were detected again post-booster (just over 95% CD4, 88% CD8).

The sample in question was CD4+ T cells sorted from PBMCs, obtained 10 days after the yellow fever booster vaccination. The rearrangement joins TRBV7-9 to TRBJ2-5; D gene ambiguous. This TCR was sampled from a man aged 30-40 years who received the YFV17D yellow fever vaccine. The chain's CDR3 is CASSFNSQETQYF. The CDR3 region has the DNA TGTGCCAGCAGCTTCAACTCCCAAGAGACCCAGTACTTC.